This T cell receptor beta chain was captured in a study of T cell repertoires in breast cancer. Trimming pared 5 bases from V and 5 bases from J, leaving 11 bases between. The length of the CDR3 is 13 residues. Per the germline V gene, CDR1 is SGHTA and CDR2 is FQGNSA. Primers covering all TCR V genes were used in emulsion RT-PCR on CD8+ T cells. Findings and caveats of the study: Shared TCRs favored TRBV7, possibly from tumor recognition or primer mispriming.

Unpaired genes were suppressed by blocking oligonucleotides during a second nested PCR. TCRdb itself ran the emulsion pairing reads through MiXCR, one entry per CDR3 protein. The data contain around 410 distinct CDR3 sequences, about 50% of them singletons. Comment on this clonotype: Its antigen is not identified.

This chain uses TRBV7-2 with TRBJ2-3; D unclear. The sample consisted of CD8+ T cells. This receptor was identified in a pool of human donors with breast cancer or a healthy control (not recorded which). The CDR3 loop reads CASSPPSGDTQYF. The CDR3 DNA reads TGTGCCAGCAGCCCCCCGTCGGGAGATACGCAGTATTTT.